Listed below are T cell receptor beta chains from one sample, sequenced in a study of regulatory T cells in long-lasting Graves disease. One entry per CDR3 protein results from TCRdb running MiXCR on the multiplex PCR reads. The sample has fewer than 650,000 distinct CDR3 sequences, about 15% seen once. These same data were also listed under a study on T cells in Graves' hyperthyroidism and ophthalmopathy.

The specimen comprised peripheral blood mononuclear cells (PBMCs), sampled at new diagnosis, from a patient treated with antithyroid drugs. The receptors derive from a man between 18 and 29 years old with Graves disease. Each CDR3 is given with its conserved first and last residue. D genes are given only for firm matches. Size values are once, few and many counts, or a class for expanded clones, and some rows have none.

-	-	TRBV28	TRBJ1-5	CASSLWAGNQPQHF	TGTGCCAGCAGTTTATGGGCAGGTAATCAGCCCCAGCATTTT
few	-	TRBV27	TRBJ1-5	CASSLVGRAGQPQHF	TGTGCCAGCAGTTTGGTGGGTCGAGCGGGTCAGCCCCAGCATTTT
few	-	TRBV19	TRBJ2-7	CASSIAVTYEQYF	TGTGCCAGTAGTATAGCAGTAACCTACGAGCAGTACTTC
few	-	TRBV18	TRBJ2-4	CASSPPSGIAKNIQYF	TGTGCCAGCTCACCACCCTCGGGGATAGCCAAAAACATTCAGTACTTC
many	-	TRBV3-1	TRBJ2-1	CASSQDRLPYNEQFF	TGTGCCAGCAGCCAAGACAGGCTACCCTACAATGAGCAGTTCTTC
many	-	TRBV12-3/TRBV12-4	TRBJ2-7	CASSLATTSRYEQYF	TGTGCCAGCAGTTTAGCGACTACCTCGCGGTACGAGCAGTACTTC
-	-	TRBV20-1	TRBJ2-5	CSARRRGIETQYF	TGCAGTGCTAGAAGGAGGGGAATAGAGACCCAGTACTTC
many	TRBD2	TRBV12-3/TRBV12-4	TRBJ2-7	CASSLRTSAPYEQYF	TGTGCCAGCAGTCTAAGGACTAGCGCACCCTACGAGCAGTACTTC
-	TRBD2	TRBV6-2/TRBV6-3	TRBJ2-7	CASSLAGGWEQYF	TGTGCCAGCAGTTTAGCGGGAGGGTGGGAGCAGTACTTC
many	-	TRBV18	TRBJ2-5	CASSPSDTWYQETQYF	TGTGCCAGCTCACCAAGCGACACATGGTACCAAGAGACCCAGTACTTC
many	-	TRBV2	TRBJ2-7	CASSPRGGGPHEQYF	TGTGCCAGCAGCCCTAGGGGGGGAGGGCCTCACGAGCAGTACTTC